These T cell receptor beta chains were read from a single sample in a study of Ad26.COV2.S vaccination and SARS-CoV-2 variants. The method was immunoSEQ multiplex PCR; TCRdb's version includes in-frame clones alone and lacks a portion of them. The sample holds over 400,000 clones, around 92% seen once. This sample comprised peripheral blood, obtained in a trial of Ad26.COV2.S vaccine versus placebo. Every receptor here comes from a person between 18 and 59 years old who received the Ad26.COV2.S COVID-19 vaccine or a placebo. CDR3s leave out the opening cysteine and the closing phenylalanine or tryptophan.

TRBV3-1/TRBV3-2,TRBJ2-1,ASRWGVEQF
TRBV6-5,TRBJ2-1,ASSPQGNEQF
TRBV9,TRBJ1-5,ASSGPYGGVRQPQH
TRBV12-3/TRBV12-4,TRBJ1-1,ASSPWGGAEAF
TRBV28,TRBJ1-4,ASSIRRRNEKLF
TRBV27,TRBJ2-7,ASSLSSTGTYEQY
TRBV5-6,TRBJ2-5,ASSLGQLRETQY
TRBV19,TRBJ2-7,ASSIEDSSYEQY
TRBV28,TRBJ1-2,ASRDTQNYGYT
TRBV12-3/TRBV12-4,TRBJ2-3,ASSLAPSGGPH
TRBV12-3/TRBV12-4,TRBJ1-6,ASGDRGRSPLH
TRBV29-1,TRBJ1-2,SVEDRKAGANYGYT
TRBV11-3,TRBJ1-6,ASSSRIDSPLH
TRBV5-6,TRBJ2-3,ASSLAVISTDTQY
TRBV15,TRBJ2-7,ATSRVPIRPPYEQY
TRBV6-5,TRBJ2-5,ASSSQGRGETQY
TRBV6-6,TRBJ2-3,ASSPGWGSTDTQY
TRBV4-1,TRBJ2-3,ASSHPRHGYTDTQY
TRBV6-2/TRBV6-3,TRBJ1-5,ASSYSKNQPQH
TRBV5-4,TRBJ2-5,ASSPGGISQETQY
TRBV21-1,TRBJ2-7,ARYKRSPYEQY
TRBV6-5,TRBJ1-1,ASSYFGQAPEAF
TRBV4-3,TRBJ2-3,ASSQDWGDTDTQY
TRBV5-4,TRBJ1-6,ASSLDPARLGDSPLH
TRBV4-3,TRBJ1-2,ASSQVAGPSNYGYT
TRBV27,TRBJ2-7,ASRIPGTGSYEQY
TRBV6-5,TRBJ2-3,ASSLLAGSTDTQY
TRBV11-2,TRBJ2-7,ASSLGWGTQYEQY
TRBV10-2,TRBJ2-3,ASGSRHTDTQY
TRBV19,TRBJ2-1,ASSFDSAYNEQF
TRBV6-6,TRBJ1-2,ASSLGQLLTNYGYT
TRBV19,TRBJ2-4,ASSKPAGTFQLAKNIQY
TRBV19,TRBJ1-1,ATGTGLNTEAF
TRBV11-2,TRBJ2-5,ASRKGPGWETQY
TRBV7-2,TRBJ1-1,ASSLELNTEAF
TRBV10-3,TRBJ1-2,AISQGQGAYYGYT
TRBV12-3/TRBV12-4,TRBJ2-7,ASSRTGNEQY
TRBV19,TRBJ2-1,ASTRGRPPYNEQF
TRBV9,TRBJ1-3,ASSAATWTDTIY
TRBV7-9,TRBJ1-2,ASSLPGQGPDGYT
TRBV27,TRBJ2-7,ASSWGNEQY
TRBV14,TRBJ2-3,ASSRDLRGTDTQY
TRBV3-1/TRBV3-2,TRBJ2-6,ASSQVGVSSGVLT
TRBV6-2/TRBV6-3,TRBJ1-1,ASSLHAEAF
TRBV4-3,TRBJ2-5,ASSQSHGAQY
TRBV7-9,TRBJ1-4,ASSLAGGTEKLF
TRBV7-6,TRBJ2-7,ASSLVNSEQY
TRBV5-1,TRBJ2-2,ASSLDSISGELF
TRBV4-3,TRBJ1-2,ASSQEKSGSGYT
TRBV5-6,TRBJ2-5,ASSQDRIQETQY
TRBV30,TRBJ2-7,AWSVAGGYEQY
TRBV4-3,TRBJ2-1,ASSQGRERAANEQF